The clone carrying this TCR beta chain has more than one count but fewer than ten. The record originates from a study of human T cells and chemical hapten exposure. Time point specified: patch test 3, about 24 weeks after DPC sensitization. Treatment indicated: therapeutic diphenylcyclopropenone sensitization with weekly scalp DPC. TCRdb reprocessed the RACE reads with MiXCR, giving one entry per CDR3 protein. The top ten hold more than 2.5% of the sample, which has 90,000 to 110,000 distinct CDR3 sequences, 30% to 35% seen once. V trimming: 5 bases; J trimming: 8 bases; junction bases outside the gene matches: 5. CDR1 and CDR2 from the germline V gene are DFQATT and SNEGSKA (reference sequence). CDR3 size: 13 residues.

The J gene is TRBJ2-1, the V gene TRBV20-1; 11 bases fit TRBD2. The receptor was isolated from a man aged 35-49 years with alopecia areata. Some clones in this sample may be carry-over from other donors' samples. Sequences were derived from whole blood, sampled in connection with sensitization to the hapten diphenylcyclopropenone (DPC). The CDR3 DNA is TGCAGTGCTGTGACTAGCGGGAAGGATGAGCAGTTCTTC. This codes for CSAVTSGKDEQFF.